This is a list of T cell receptor beta chains from one sample in a study of T cells of healthy individuals. TCRdb reprocessed the 5' RACE reads with MiXCR, giving one entry per CDR3 protein. The table records nearly 100,000 distinct CDR3 sequences, approximately 18% of them present only once. The receptors shown here come from a human donor in good health. Both conserved end residues are part of each CDR3. The D gene is left open where the match is weak. A row's size may be missing; if present it is once, few, many or a size class.

J	V	D	size	DNA	CDR3
TRBJ1-5	TRBV25-1	-	-	TGTGCCAGCAATATGGGCAATCAGCCCCAGCATTTT	CASNMGNQPQHF
TRBJ1-2	TRBV19	-	-	TGTGCCAGTAGTCCTGGACGGGGCTATGGCTACACCTTC	CASSPGRGYGYTF
TRBJ2-7	TRBV7-9	-	few	TGTGCCACAGCAGGGCCCGAGCAGTACTTC	CATAGPEQYF
TRBJ2-1	TRBV6-1	TRBD2	many	TGTGCCAGCAGTGAATGGGAGCGGGGGGTCTACAATGAGCAGTTCTTC	CASSEWERGVYNEQFF
TRBJ1-3	TRBV6-5	-	-	TGTGCCAGCAGTTACTCTCGCAGCGCGGTTGGAAACACCATATATTTT	CASSYSRSAVGNTIYF
TRBJ2-2	TRBV15	TRBD1	many	TGTGCCACCAGCTCCCCCAGGGGACAGGGGGCATCCGGGGAGCTGTTTTTT	CATSSPRGQGASGELFF
TRBJ2-1	TRBV28	-	few	TGTGCCAGCAGTTTATCGGTTGGGGGTGAGCAGTTCTTC	CASSLSVGGEQFF
TRBJ2-2	TRBV24-1	-	-	TGTGCCACCAGTGATTTGCGAAGGGCCGCCGGGGAGCTGTTTTTT	CATSDLRRAAGELFF
TRBJ1-1	TRBV5-1	-	-	TGCGCCAGCAGCTCCCAGGGTAGAAACACTGAAGCTTTCTTT	CASSSQGRNTEAFF
TRBJ2-3	TRBV9	-	once	TGTGCCAGCGGCGTGACCTGGGGCGGGGCAACAGATACGCAGTATTTT	CASGVTWGGATDTQYF
TRBJ1-1	TRBV29-1	TRBD1	many	TGCAGCGTTGGACAGGGGTTGGGTGAAGCTTTCTTT	CSVGQGLGEAFF
TRBJ2-3	TRBV9	TRBD2	many	TGTGCCAGCAGCTGGACTAGCGGGAGTACAGATACGCAGTATTTT	CASSWTSGSTDTQYF
TRBJ2-1	TRBV6-5	-	many	TGTGCCAGCAGTTACTCGGGACTCCCAAATGAGCAGTTCTTC	CASSYSGLPNEQFF
TRBJ1-5	TRBV15	TRBD1	-	TGTGCCACCAGCCCACAGGGGGCGGGGGCTTTTGATAGCAATCAGCCCCAGCATTTT	CATSPQGAGAFDSNQPQHF